This entry concerns a single T cell receptor (beta chain). The sample comes from a study of blood T cell repertoires in COVID-19. Looking at the study overall: Specimens from acute and convalescent COVID-19 originated in the United States, Italy and Spain. In each case, the material was cDNA or gDNA derived from T cells, B-cell-depleted T cells, or PBMCs.

Looked up from germline, CDR1 is KGHSH and CDR2 is LQKENI. The V gene lost 6 bases and the J gene lost 4 bases, with 20 bases spanning the gap. This CDR3 has 16 amino acids. Original handling: Estimates of nucleated cell counts were drawn from the amplification of reference gene primers. Sequencing used immunoSEQ multiplex PCR; TCRdb keeps in-frame clones, though not all of them. V and J calls and clone size follow that table, whereas D and trimming were derived from the DNA. This sample has roughly 200,000 clones, with 70% to 90% found just once. The origin of this receptor is a man in his 60s with active or convalescent COVID-19. The chain carries TRBV18 and TRBJ2-3; the D gene is possibly TRBD2 (5 bases). The sequencing input was peripheral blood. The CDR3 sequence is CASSPSRVPGADTQYF. CDR3 nucleotides: TGTGCCAGCTCGCCAAGCCGGGTTCCCGGGGCAGATACGCAGTATTTT.